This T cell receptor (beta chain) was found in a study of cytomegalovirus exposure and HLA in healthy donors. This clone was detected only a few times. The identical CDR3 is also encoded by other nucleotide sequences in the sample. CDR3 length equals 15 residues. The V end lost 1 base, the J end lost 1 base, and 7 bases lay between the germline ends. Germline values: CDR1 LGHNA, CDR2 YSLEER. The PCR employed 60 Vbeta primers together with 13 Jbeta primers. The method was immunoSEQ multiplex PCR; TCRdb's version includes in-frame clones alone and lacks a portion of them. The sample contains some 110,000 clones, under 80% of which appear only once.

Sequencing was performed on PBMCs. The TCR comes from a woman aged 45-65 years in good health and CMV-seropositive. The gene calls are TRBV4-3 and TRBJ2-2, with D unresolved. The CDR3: CASSQGAGNTGELFF. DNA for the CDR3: TGCGCCAGCAGCCAAGGTGCAGGGAACACCGGGGAGCTGTTTTTT.